What follows are 3 T cell receptor beta chains derived from one specimen sequenced in a study of blood T cell repertoires in COVID-19 (TCRdb year 2020). The receptor library was made with the immunoSEQ multiplex PCR assay. TCRdb obtained this table from immuneACCESS and retained in-frame rearrangements with V and J assigned. These tables miss some clones; where compared with another copy, unresolved V genes account for less than half of the shortfall, and the remainder is unexplained. In this sample the table shows about 240,000 clones, around 89% of which occur a single time. The top ten clones comprise approximately 9% of the sample. The sequenced material came from PBMCs or T cells enriched from blood (not recorded which). These receptor sequences come from a man aged 35 to 55 who had recovered from COVID-19.

CDR3 region: CASSQGLAGDYEQYF. CDR3 in DNA: TGCGCCAGCAGCCAAGGACTAGCGGGGGACTACGAGCAGTACTTC. This sequence joins TRBV4-3 and TRBJ2-7; TRBD2 matches at 12 bases. There are 15 residues in the CDR3. Germline loops: CDR1 LGHNA, CDR2 YSLEER. V trimming: 1 base; J trimming: 3 bases; junction bases outside the gene matches: 1.

The J gene is TRBJ2-3, the V gene TRBV9; 10 positions agree with TRBD2. Germline trimming cut 1 base from V and 4 bases from J; bases unmatched to any gene: 9. The CDR3 runs to 17 residues. CDR1 is SGDLS, CDR2 YYNGEE, per germline. CDR3 sequence reads: CASSVKGLAGVADTQYF. As DNA, the CDR3 is TGTGCCAGCAGCGTAAAAGGCCTAGCGGGAGTGGCAGATACGCAGTATTTT.

J is TRBJ1-1 and V is TRBV9; maybe TRBD1 (6 bases). V lost 0 bases to trimming and J lost 4 bases, with 7 bases between them. CDR3 size: 13 residues. Germline CDR1 is SGDLS and CDR2 is YYNGEE. CDR3 amino acids: CASSVGTVTEAFF. CDR3 DNA: TGTGCCAGCAGCGTAGGGACAGTCACTGAAGCTTTCTTT.